The clone carrying this T cell receptor (beta chain) has a handful of counts. Antigen unknown. The sample is drawn from a study of human T cells and chemical hapten exposure. From germline, CDR1 is MDHEN and CDR2 SYDVKM. Trimming took 3 bases from V and 3 from J, leaving 9 bases between them. The CDR3 has 13 residues. TCRdb re-analysed the RACE reads in MiXCR, keeping a single row per CDR3 protein. The sample consists of some 90,000 distinct CDR3 sequences, approximately 10% of them appearing once. Time point indicated: patch test 3, about 24 weeks after DPC sensitization. Treatment reported: therapeutic diphenylcyclopropenone sensitization with weekly scalp DPC. Regarding the study as a whole: Expanded TCR sets contained significantly more large CDR3 similarity clusters than controls. Donors in the study had alopecia, meaning their immune response may differ from healthy people's.

The specimen comprised whole blood, sampled in connection with sensitization to the hapten diphenylcyclopropenone (DPC). V usage is TRBV28 and J usage is TRBJ2-7; no clear D gene. This TCR was sampled from a woman in her thirties with alopecia areata. Some clones in this sample may be carry-over from other donors' samples. This chain's CDR3 is CASSFGLRYEQYF. The CDR3 region has the DNA TGTGCCAGCAGTTTTGGTCTACGCTACGAGCAGTACTTC.